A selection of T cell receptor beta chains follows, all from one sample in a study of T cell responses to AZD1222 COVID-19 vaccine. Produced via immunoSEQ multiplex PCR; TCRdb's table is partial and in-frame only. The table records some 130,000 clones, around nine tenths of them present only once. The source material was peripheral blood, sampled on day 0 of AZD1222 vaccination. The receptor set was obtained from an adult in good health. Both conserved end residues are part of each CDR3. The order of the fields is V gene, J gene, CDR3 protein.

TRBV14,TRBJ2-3,CASSGTPLDTQYF
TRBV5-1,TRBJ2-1,CASSLRGLADNEQFF
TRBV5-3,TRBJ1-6,CARSSSPVNSPLHF
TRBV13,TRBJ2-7,CASSLGGPRDSYEQYF
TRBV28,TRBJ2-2,CASSSTGTGSPNTGELFF
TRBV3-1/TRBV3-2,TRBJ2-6,CASSQGASGSGANVLTF
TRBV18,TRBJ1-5,CASSQGQTQPQHF
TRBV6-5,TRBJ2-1,CATGTSEYNEQFF
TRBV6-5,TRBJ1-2,CASSPPGQGARGYTF
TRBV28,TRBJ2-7,CASSTTGGTGEQYF
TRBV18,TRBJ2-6,CASSPISPRGSGANVLTF
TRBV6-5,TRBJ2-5,CAHGEGWQETQYF